This T cell receptor (beta chain) was obtained from a study of CD8 T cells in ankylosing spondylitis. One entry per CDR3 protein, called by TCRdb with MiXCR from the 5' RACE reads. This table holds under 300,000 distinct CDR3 sequences, about a sixth found once. Notes on this clonotype: Its matching antigen is unknown.

Findings of the study overall: CD8+ disease-linked clones were present at relatively low frequencies in blood. Several highly homologous variants made up a TCR beta motif, and this motif appeared characteristic of ankylosing spondylitis blood. Reportedly, matched ankylosing spondylitis synovial fluid was significantly enriched for disease-linked clones.

CDR1 and CDR2 (germline): SQVTM, ANQGSEA. V lost 2 bases to trimming and J lost 7 bases; unmatched junction nucleotides: 5. CDR3 length: 14 residues. Sequenced: blood, either unsorted or a sorted T cell fraction (not recorded which). This chain connects TRBV29-1 to TRBJ2-1, with TRBD1 identical over 10 bases. The receptor was derived from a male donor with ankylosing spondylitis or in good health (not recorded which). CDR3 DNA sequence: TGCAGCGTTGAATGGGACAGGGGTTGGAATGAGCAGTTCTTC. Encoded protein: CSVEWDRGWNEQFF.